The next 32 T cell receptor beta chains were all read from a single sample in a study of T-cell memory formation after mild COVID-19. TCRdb itself ran the 5' RACE reads through MiXCR, one entry per CDR3 protein. The table lists hundreds of thousands of distinct CDR3 sequences, less than 25% of them singletons. The specimen sequenced was PBMCs or a T cell subset sorted from them (not recorded which). Receptors were obtained from an adult woman who had mild COVID-19 (a few samples of this study predate the infection). Cell type and time point are not known.

This clonotype turned up a few times. The V and J genes are TRBV5-5 and TRBJ2-2, with 8 bases fitting TRBD1. From germline, CDR1 is SGHKS and CDR2 YYEKEE (reference sequence). V lost 5 bases, J lost 4 bases, and 10 bases stayed unmatched. This CDR3 has 16 amino acids. The CDR3 nucleotides are TGTGCCAGCAGGCCAGCAGGGGGCGCGGGCACCGGGGAGCTGTTTTTT. Encoded protein: CASRPAGGAGTGELFF.

This clonotype was seen repeatedly, ten times or more. This chain uses TRBV3-1 with TRBJ2-5; D gene uncertain. Trimming left V 4 bases short and J 13 bases short, with 16 bases between. CDR1 and CDR2 from the germline V gene are LGHDT and YNNKEL (reference sequence). CDR3 length: 12 amino acids. As DNA, the CDR3 is TGTGCCAGCAGCCCCCTCGACCCGCAATTGTACTTC. Amino acid sequence: CASSPLDPQLYF.

This clonotype was picked up a small number of times. The chain has TRBV9 and TRBJ2-7; 8 nucleotides agree with TRBD2. V shed 0 bases and J 3 bases; nucleotides not matched to a gene: 5. CDR3 length: 15 residues. The germline V gene has CDR1 SGDLS and CDR2 YYNGEE. The CDR3 DNA reads TGTGCCAGCAGCGTAGAGCCTAGCGGGCGCTACGAGCAGTACTTC. This gives the protein CASSVEPSGRYEQYF.

This chain uses TRBV5-1 with TRBJ2-6; weak D call: TRBD2 (6 bases). CDR1 and CDR2 (germline): SGHRS, YFSETQ. CDR3 length: 15 amino acids. Between the trimmed V and J ends, which lost 0 bases and 2 bases, there was a span of 6 bases. CDR3 sequence reads: CASSLAGAGANVLTF. DNA for the CDR3: TGCGCCAGCAGCTTGGCGGGGGCTGGGGCCAACGTCCTGACTTTC.

The count of this clonotype is one. The chain combines TRBV10-3 with TRBJ2-5; tentatively, D is TRBD2 (5 bases). The CDR3 runs to 14 residues. Trimming shortened V by 6 bases and J by 1 base, and 12 bases separated the two germline ends. The germline gives CDR1 ENHRY, CDR2 SYGVKD. As DNA, the CDR3 is TGTGCCATCAGGCCAACTAGTCCCCAAGAGACCCAGTACTTC. Protein product: CAIRPTSPQETQYF.

This clonotype was counted between two and nine times. The chain couples TRBV7-7 to TRBJ2-5; 7 positions match TRBD1. CDR3 length equals 14 residues. Germline CDR1 and CDR2: SSHAT and FNYEAQ (reference sequence). J lost 5 bases, V lost 3 bases, and 6 bases had no gene match. The DNA for the CDR3 is TGTGCCAGCAGCTTCAGGGGACAGTGGGAGACCCAGTACTTC. Protein sequence: CASSFRGQWETQYF.

The rearrangement joins TRBV24-1 to TRBJ1-2; D unresolved. This CDR3 region has 13 residues. Deletions cut 4 bases from V and 2 bases from J, with 7 bases between. Germline CDR1 reads KGHDR; CDR2 reads SFDVKD. The DNA for the CDR3 is TGTGCCACCAGTGAGGACGGGAACTATGGCTACACCTTC. This sequence encodes CATSEDGNYGYTF.

This clonotype has just a few counts. The V and J genes are TRBV7-7 and TRBJ2-1, with 7 nucleotides matching TRBD2. The length of the CDR3 is 16 residues. The germline V gene has CDR1 SSHAT and CDR2 FNYEAQ (reference sequence). The J segment lost 0 bases and the V segment lost 6 bases, leaving 8 bases of the junction unmatched. The CDR3 region is CASSSPASGSYNEQFF. CDR3 nucleotide sequence: TGTGCCAGCAGTTCCCCGGCTAGCGGCTCCTACAATGAGCAGTTCTTC.

This clonotype was observed a single time. This chain connects TRBV6-2 or TRBV6-3 to TRBJ2-4, with 8 nucleotides matching TRBD1. The CDR3 has 17 amino acids. Per the germline V gene, CDR1 is MNHEY and CDR2 is SVGEGT. V lost 2 bases to trimming and J lost 3 bases; unmatched junction nucleotides: 9. The CDR3 spells CASSYLRDRNLKNIQYF. CDR3 coding DNA: TGTGCCAGCAGTTACCTCCGGGACAGGAACCTCAAAAACATTCAGTACTTC.

In this sample, this clonotype turned up a few times. The chain carries TRBV27 and TRBJ2-7; no clear D. Looked up from germline, CDR1 is MNHEY and CDR2 is SMNVEV (reference sequence). V lost 2 bases and J 2 bases, leaving 10 bases between the germline ends. CDR3 length: 14 amino acids. The CDR3 bases are TGTGCCAGCAGTTTAGATCGGCCCCCCTACGAGCAGTACTTC. It specifies CASSLDRPPYEQYF.

This clonotype occurred a few times. The chain uses TRBV7-9 and TRBJ1-1, with TRBD1 identical over 8 bases. Germline lookup yields CDR1 SEHNR and CDR2 FQNEAQ (reference sequence). The CDR3 has 14 amino acids. J gave up 5 bases and V 6 bases, and 8 bases lay outside the gene matches. This chain's CDR3 is CASSSDRVFTEAFF. DNA for the CDR3: TGTGCCAGCAGTTCGGACAGGGTGTTTACTGAAGCTTTCTTT. Full variable domain (remainder filled in from reference TRBV7-9 and TRBJ1-1): DTGVSQNPRHKITKRGQNVTFRCDPISEHNRLYWYRQTLGQGPEFLTYFQNEAQLEKSRLLSDRFSAERPKGSFSTLEIQRTEQGDSAMYLCASSSDRVFTEAFFGQGTRLTVV.

V usage is TRBV7-2 and J usage is TRBJ2-2; weak D call: TRBD1 (5 bases). Germline V gene sequence: CDR1 SGHTA, CDR2 FQGNSA. The CDR3 spans 14 residues. The V gene lost 4 bases and the J gene lost 2 bases, with 8 bases spanning the gap. CDR3 in amino acids: CASSYGHNTGELFF. CDR3 coding DNA: TGTGCCAGCAGCTATGGACACAACACCGGGGAGCTGTTTTTT.

This clonotype has a count of ten or more. J is TRBJ1-4 and V is TRBV5-1; TRBD1 is a possible D gene (6 bases). V gave up 1 base and J gave up 8 bases, with 15 bases separating them. The germline V gene encodes CDR1 SGHRS and CDR2 YFSETQ. This CDR3 has 15 residues. CDR3 coding DNA: TGCGCCAGCAGCTTGTATCAGGGGAACGAAGAAAAACTGTTTTTT. Encoded protein: CASSLYQGNEEKLFF.

The chain recombines TRBV7-3 with TRBJ2-2, with D possibly TRBD1 on 5 matching bases. The CDR3 extends over 14 amino acids. Looked up from germline, CDR1 is SGHTA and CDR2 is FQGTGA. V dropped 2 bases and J dropped 8 bases, with 12 bases sitting between them. In DNA form, the CDR3 reads TGTGCCAGCAGCTTACGTCCCAAGGGGGGGGAGCTGTTTTTT. Its protein product is CASSLRPKGGELFF.

This clonotype was observed many times. V usage is TRBV18 and J usage is TRBJ2-1; perhaps TRBD2 as D (6 bases). Trimming cost V 3 bases and J 7 bases, with 25 bases left between them. CDR3 length: 18 residues. Germline V gene data show CDR1 as KGHSH and CDR2 as LQKENI. The CDR3 loop reads CASSPNLAATQSGNEQFF. The CDR3 bases are TGTGCCAGCTCACCCAACTTAGCGGCCACTCAAAGCGGGAATGAGCAGTTCTTC.

This rearrangement joins TRBV15 to TRBJ2-7; 12 nucleotides match TRBD2. The junction had 4 bases not matched to a gene; V was cut back by 7 bases and J by 3 bases. The germline V gene has CDR1 LNHNV and CDR2 YYDKDF (reference sequence). The CDR3 runs 14 residues. The CDR3 is CATTRTSGIYEQYF. The CDR3 nucleotides read TGTGCCACCACCCGGACTAGCGGGATCTACGAGCAGTACTTC.

The chain is built from TRBV4-3 and TRBJ1-6, with D unresolved. CDR1 and CDR2 (germline): LGHNA, YSLEER. V was shortened by 4 bases and J by 9 bases, with 16 bases between the two germline ends. The CDR3 has 15 amino acids. The DNA of the CDR3 is TGCGCCAGCAGCCCGGACTCCGGCGGTCTTTCACCCCTCCACTTT. Amino acid sequence: CASSPDSGGLSPLHF.

The chain uses TRBV29-1 and TRBJ1-1; weak D call: TRBD1 (5 bases). Germline V gene data show CDR1 as SQVTM and CDR2 as ANQGSEA. This CDR3 is 14 amino acids long. V shed 3 bases and J shed 11 bases, with 22 bases lying between them. The CDR3 sequence is CSVEWVLGTNDAFF. The CDR3 DNA follows: TGCAGCGTTGAGTGGGTATTAGGGACCAACGATGCTTTCTTT.

This rearrangement joins TRBV7-2 to TRBJ2-1; D gene ambiguous. V lost 1 base and J lost 6, with 13 bases in between. The V gene's germline CDR1 is SGHTA and CDR2 FQGNSA. The CDR3 has 15 amino acids. The CDR3 here is CASSLVTMGSNEQFF. DNA for the CDR3: TGTGCCAGCAGCTTAGTTACGATGGGCTCCAATGAGCAGTTCTTC.

The rearrangement uses TRBV19 and TRBJ1-2; the match to TRBD1 covers 8 bases. In germline, CDR1 is LNHDA, CDR2 SQIVND (reference sequence). The CDR3 has 15 amino acids. The trim removed 7 bases at V and 2 bases at J, leaving 9 bases unmatched. The CDR3 spells CASTTRQGQNYGYTF. CDR3 in DNA: TGTGCCAGTACCACCCGACAGGGGCAGAACTATGGCTACACCTTC.

This clonotype was observed a few times. The V call is TRBV20-1, the J call TRBJ2-3, with D perhaps matching TRBD1 or TRBD2 (5 bases each). CDR1 is DFQATT, CDR2 SNEGSKA, per germline (reference sequence). Trimming stripped 0 bases from V and 2 bases from J, with 21 bases between. This CDR3 is built from 18 residues. CDR3 nucleotide sequence: TGCAGTGCTAGAGATTGGGATAGCGAGGGGACGCCCACAGATACGCAGTATTTT. It encodes CSARDWDSEGTPTDTQYF.

This clonotype was observed a handful of times. This chain joins TRBV24-1 and TRBJ2-5; a possible D gene is TRBD2 (6 bases). The CDR3 has 15 amino acids. Trimming removed 3 bases at V and 1 base at J, with 11 bases between. Germline CDR1 is KGHDR and CDR2 is SFDVKD. The DNA for the CDR3 is TGTGCCACCAGTGATCCGGGACTCGGCCAAGAGACCCAGTACTTC. Encoded protein: CATSDPGLGQETQYF.

This clonotype has just a few counts. The chain recombines TRBV12-3 or TRBV12-4 with TRBJ2-1; 8 positions agree with TRBD2. The J segment lost 4 bases and the V segment lost 4 bases, leaving 6 bases of the junction unmatched. CDR3 length: 15 residues. CDR3 amino acids: CASSYGTSLYNEQFF. The CDR3 DNA is TGTGCCAGCAGTTACGGGACTAGTCTATACAATGAGCAGTTCTTC.

The CDR3 is CSATSADRSYEQYF. Here the CDR3 DNA reads TGCAGTGCTACCTCCGCCGACAGATCCTACGAGCAGTACTTC. The chain is built from TRBV20-1 and TRBJ2-7, with D possibly matching TRBD1 (5 bases). V dropped 4 bases and J dropped 1 base, with 14 bases sitting between them. The germline V gene encodes CDR1 DFQATT and CDR2 SNEGSKA (reference sequence). This CDR3 is built from 14 residues.

This clonotype has just a few counts. The chain couples TRBV2 to TRBJ2-1; 7 bases are shared with TRBD2. V lost 1 base to trimming and J lost 4 bases; unmatched junction nucleotides: 7. The CDR3 runs 16 residues. Per the germline V gene, CDR1 is SNHLY and CDR2 is FYNNEI. CDR3 sequence reads: CASSEVASGPYNEQFF. The CDR3 DNA sequence: TGTGCCAGCAGTGAAGTGGCTAGCGGCCCTTACAATGAGCAGTTCTTC.

The V gene is TRBV4-3, the J gene TRBJ2-7; D unresolved. Germline CDR1 reads LGHNA; CDR2 reads YSLEER. Between the trimmed V and J ends, which lost 1 base and 2 bases, there was a span of 15 bases. This CDR3 is 16 amino acids long. CDR3 DNA sequence: TGCGCCAGCAGCCAAGGAACTGCGCGCCCCACCTACGAGCAGTACTTC. Translating gives CASSQGTARPTYEQYF.

This clonotype was seen more than once but under ten times. V usage is TRBV29-1 and J usage is TRBJ2-5; 8 bases line up with TRBD1. The CDR3 sequence is 14 residues long. Germline V gene sequence: CDR1 SQVTM, CDR2 ANQGSEA. The V segment lost 1 base and the J segment 5 bases; nucleotides outside the gene matches: 6. Here the CDR3 DNA reads TGCAGCGTTGAAGGCGGACAGGGTTTGGAGACCCAGTACTTC. Its translation is CSVEGGQGLETQYF.

V and J are TRBV7-2 and TRBJ2-7, with TRBD2 matching over 10 bases. V shed 1 base and J 3 bases; nucleotides not matched to a gene: 15. Germline CDR1 reads SGHTA; CDR2 reads FQGNSA. This CDR3 spans 19 amino acids. The CDR3 DNA follows: TGTGCCAGCAGCTTAGTTAGTTACGGGACTAGCGAAACCTACTACGAGCAGTACTTC. This translates into CASSLVSYGTSETYYEQYF.

Only one count was recorded for this clonotype. The J gene is TRBJ2-5, the V gene TRBV7-3; tentatively, D is TRBD2 (6 bases). Per the germline V gene, CDR1 is SGHTA and CDR2 is FQGTGA. The CDR3 loop spans 16 amino acids. Trimming shortened V by 5 bases and J by 3 bases, and 19 bases separated the two germline ends. The CDR3 protein is CASSLGADAGKETQYF. The CDR3 DNA reads TGTGCCAGCAGCCTAGGGGCGGATGCGGGGAAAGAGACCCAGTACTTC.

The chain recombines TRBV4-3 with TRBJ2-4; D may be TRBD2 (5 bases). The ends were cut back, 4 bases at V and 0 bases at J, with 16 bases in the middle. This CDR3 spans 17 amino acids. The germline CDR1 and CDR2 sequences are LGHNA and YSLEER. Written as DNA, the CDR3 is TGCGCCAGCAGCCTTAGATTGGGAGATCTAGCCAAAAACATTCAGTACTTC. Protein: CASSLRLGDLAKNIQYF.

V gene TRBV15 combines with J gene TRBJ2-1; 7 nucleotides match TRBD1. The germline CDR1 and CDR2 sequences are LNHNV and YYDKDF (reference sequence). This CDR3 region has 16 residues. V trimming: 5 bases; J trimming: 9 bases; junction bases outside the gene matches: 16. In nucleotides, the CDR3 is TGTGCCACCAGCTTCCCGAAAATCGTTGGGGACAGTGAGCAGTTCTTC. Translating gives CATSFPKIVGDSEQFF.

The table lists this clonotype with a few counts. The chain links TRBV24-1 to TRBJ1-5; D unclear. The CDR3 extends over 19 amino acids. Trimming stripped 1 base from V and 6 bases from J, with 24 bases between. The germline V gene encodes CDR1 KGHDR and CDR2 SFDVKD. CDR3 nucleotide sequence: TGTGCCACCAGTGATTTATTGGGCCAGACATACTCCCTCATTCAGCCCCAGCATTTT. It encodes CATSDLLGQTYSLIQPQHF.